Below, 7 T cell receptor beta chains from the same sample are listed, as sequenced in a study of PD-L1 blockade in urothelial cancer. Sample time point: pretreatment peripheral blood. Profiled with immunoSEQ multiplex PCR; TCRdb holds only in-frame clones, not every one. Altogether tens of thousands of clones are present, approximately 81% being singletons, with the ten largest covering roughly 4%. The sequencing used PBMCs, collected around atezolizumab (anti-PD-L1) treatment. These receptor sequences come from a man between 65 and 80 years old with urothelial cancer.

J is TRBJ2-1 and V is TRBV18; D might be TRBD1 (6 bases). The CDR3 runs 15 residues. Per the germline V gene, CDR1 is KGHSH and CDR2 is LQKENI. Trimming removed 1 base from V and 4 bases from J, with 11 bases in between. The CDR3 DNA reads as TGTGCCAGCTCACCACAAGGGGGACCTTACAATGAGCAGTTCTTC. Its translation is CASSPQGGPYNEQFF. The full variable domain, completed using reference TRBV18 and TRBJ2-1, is NAGVMQNPRHLVRRRGQEARLRCSPMKGHSHVYWYRQLPEEGLKFMVYLQKENIIDESGMPKERFSAEFPKEGPSILRIQQVVRGDSAAYFCASSPQGGPYNEQFFGPGTRLTVL.

The rearrangement links TRBV6-7 to TRBJ1-5, with 7 positions matching TRBD1. TRBV6-7 is designated an ORF whose function remains uncertain. This CDR3 has 15 residues. V shed 2 bases and J 3 bases; nucleotides not matched to a gene: 4. CDR3 DNA: TGTGCCAGCAGTTACCTTGGACAGGACAATCAGCCCCAGCATTTT. Translated: CASSYLGQDNQPQHF.

The gene calls are TRBV6-5 and TRBJ2-2; TRBD1 agrees at 7 bases. Germline CDR1 MNHEY, CDR2 SVGAGI. This CDR3 region has 15 residues. J gave up 6 bases and V 5 bases, and 9 bases lay outside the gene matches. The CDR3 DNA follows: TGTGCCAGCAGTCGGAATCGACAGGGTGCCGGGGAGCTGTTTTTT. Amino acids: CASSRNRQGAGELFF.

The genes are TRBV4-3 and TRBJ2-7; D is possibly TRBD2 (5 bases). CDR1 and CDR2 (germline): LGHNA, YSLEER. The CDR3 is made up of 13 amino acids. V lost 4 bases, J lost 4 bases, and 11 bases lay in between. The CDR3 nucleotides are TGCGCCAGCAGCCTCAGACGGGGTTACGAGCAGTACTTC. Protein sequence: CASSLRRGYEQYF.

This clone was observed a handful of times. V gene TRBV7-2 combines with J gene TRBJ2-3, with a possible D match to TRBD2 (6 bases). Looked up from germline, CDR1 is SGHTA and CDR2 is FQGNSA. Trimming left V 3 bases short and J 0 bases short, with 13 bases between. This CDR3 region has 16 residues. The DNA of the CDR3 is TGTGCCAGCAGCTTTCAGGAGGGTATTAGCACAGATACGCAGTATTTT. This gives the protein CASSFQEGISTDTQYF.

This chain connects TRBV9 to TRBJ2-3; no clear D gene. V shed 3 bases and J shed 2 bases, with 16 bases lying between them. The CDR3 has 16 amino acids. Germline V CDR1 and CDR2: SGDLS, YYNGEE. The CDR3 nucleotides are TGTGCCAGCAGCGGGCCCCCGACTCCAACCACAGATACGCAGTATTTT. Translating gives CASSGPPTPTTDTQYF.

The chain carries TRBV2 and TRBJ1-5, with a possible D match to TRBD1 (5 bases). The CDR3 is 13 residues long. With 4 bases removed from V and 2 bases from J, the gap between germline ends came to 6 bases. The V gene's germline CDR1 is SNHLY and CDR2 FYNNEI. DNA of the CDR3: TGTGCCAGCAGTGGCAGGGGCAATCAGCCCCAGCATTTT. This sequence encodes CASSGRGNQPQHF.